The clone carrying this T cell receptor (beta chain) was counted once. This sample was included in a study of radiation and T cells in renal cell carcinoma. The protocol was immunoSEQ multiplex PCR, while the TCRdb copy is restricted to in-frame clones and leaves out a portion. The table has over 120,000 clones, 86% seen once. Germline CDR1 reads SGHTA; CDR2 reads FQGNSA. This CDR3 has 14 residues. Trimming pared 2 bases from V and 4 bases from J, leaving 11 bases between. The time point denotes: blood 4 weeks post-SBRT, at nephrectomy. The treatment was: 15 Gy SBRT to primary tumor, nephrectomy 4 weeks later.

The source is a woman between 50 and 59 years old with renal cell carcinoma. The chain combines TRBV7-2 with TRBJ1-2; no reliable D call. Sample: blood, taken from a patient whose treatment included radiotherapy and nephrectomy. As DNA, the CDR3 is TGTGCCAGCAGCTTATCCGGGGATCTCTATGGCTACACCTTC. Translation gives CASSLSGDLYGYTF.